This paragraph reports one TCR beta chain. Germline V gene sequence: CDR1 MNHEY, CDR2 SVGAGI. This CDR3 region has 10 residues. V shed 11 bases and J shed 10 bases, with 11 bases lying between them. The PCR employed 60 Vbeta primers together with 13 Jbeta primers. The table came from immunoSEQ multiplex PCR; TCRdb's copy has only in-frame clones and leaves some out. In total, the table holds 70,000 to 80,000 clones. The data originate from a study of cytomegalovirus exposure and HLA in healthy donors. The source material was PBMCs. The chain recombines TRBV6-5 with TRBJ1-4, with D hard to call. This receptor was taken from a man aged 35 to 55 in good health and CMV-seronegative. DNA of the CDR3: TGTGCCGCGGGATCGCGAAAACTGTTTTTT. Translated: CAAGSRKLFF.